This TCR beta chain was recovered during a study of blood T cell repertoires in COVID-19. In the study overall: PBMCs, B-cell-depleted T cells, or T cells provided the cDNA or gDNA that made up the material.

Repertoires were generated with immunoSEQ multiplex PCR, while TCRdb's copy carries only in-frame clones and drops some. The profile shows about 430,000 clones, over 75% of them singletons. Sample: PBMCs or T cells enriched from blood (not recorded which). The origin of this receptor is a young woman with acute COVID-19.

CDR3 amino acids: CASSRDRGGYNEQFF. The CDR3 bases are TGTGCCAGCAGCCGGGACAGGGGGGGGTACAATGAGCAGTTCTTC. This chain uses TRBV2 with TRBJ2-1; 11 bases are a match to TRBD1. V was pared by 6 bases and J by 4 bases, with 5 bases of the junction left unmatched. The CDR3 is 15 amino acids. Germline V gene data show CDR1 as SNHLY and CDR2 as FYNNEI.